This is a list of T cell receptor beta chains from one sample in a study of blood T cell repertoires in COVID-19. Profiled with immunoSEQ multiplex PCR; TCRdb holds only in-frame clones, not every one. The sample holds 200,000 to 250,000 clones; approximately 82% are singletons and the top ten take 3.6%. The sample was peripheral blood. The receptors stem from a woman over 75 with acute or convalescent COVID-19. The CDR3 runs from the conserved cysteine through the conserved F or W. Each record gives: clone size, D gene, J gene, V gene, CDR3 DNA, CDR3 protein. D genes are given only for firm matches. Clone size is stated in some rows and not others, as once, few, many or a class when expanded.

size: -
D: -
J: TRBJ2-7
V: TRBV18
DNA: TGTGCCAGCTCACCTACCTCTCCGGCGGTCATAGGCGAGCAGTACTTC
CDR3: CASSPTSPAVIGEQYF

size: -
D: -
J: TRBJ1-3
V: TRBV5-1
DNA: TGCGCCAGCTCATCAGGTGGCAGCTCTGGAAACACCATATATTTT
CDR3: CASSSGGSSGNTIYF

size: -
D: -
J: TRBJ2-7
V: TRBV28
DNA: TGTGCCAGCAGTTTATCGCAGTACGAGCAGTACTTC
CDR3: CASSLSQYEQYF

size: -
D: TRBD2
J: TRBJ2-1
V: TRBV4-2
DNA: TGTGCCAGCAGCCGTTGGGTTGGTAGCGGGGGCAATGAGCAGTTCTTC
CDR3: CASSRWVGSGGNEQFF

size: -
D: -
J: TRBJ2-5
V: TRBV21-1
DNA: TGTGCCAGCAGCAAATGGCTAGCGGGGGGTCCCCAAGAGACCCAGTACTTC
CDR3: CASSKWLAGGPQETQYF

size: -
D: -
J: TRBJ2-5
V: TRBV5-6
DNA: TGTGCCAGCAGCTTGGTTCAGGGCCACCAAGAGACCCAGTACTTC
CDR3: CASSLVQGHQETQYF

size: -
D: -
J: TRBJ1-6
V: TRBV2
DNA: TGTGCCACACGAAGCGGTTCACCCCTCCACTTT
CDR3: CATRSGSPLHF

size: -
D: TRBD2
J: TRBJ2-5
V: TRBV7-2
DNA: TGTGCCAGCAGCCCGAGCGGGGCAATGGGGGAGACCCAGTACTTC
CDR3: CASSPSGAMGETQYF

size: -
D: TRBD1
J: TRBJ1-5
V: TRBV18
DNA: TGTGCCAGCTCACCCGGACAGGGAAGGCCCAATCAGCCCCAGCATTTT
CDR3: CASSPGQGRPNQPQHF

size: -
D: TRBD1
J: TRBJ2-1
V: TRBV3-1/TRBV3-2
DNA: TGTGCCAGCAGCCAACGGGACAGGACCCTGGGAAATGAGCAGTTCTTC
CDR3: CASSQRDRTLGNEQFF

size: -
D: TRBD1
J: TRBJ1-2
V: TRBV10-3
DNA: TGTGCCATCAAGGAGGGACAGGGGTATTACGGCTACACCTTC
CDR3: CAIKEGQGYYGYTF

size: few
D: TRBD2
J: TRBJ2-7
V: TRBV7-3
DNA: TGTGCCAGCAGCTTATCTAGCGGGGGAGCCTACGAGCAGTACTTC
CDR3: CASSLSSGGAYEQYF

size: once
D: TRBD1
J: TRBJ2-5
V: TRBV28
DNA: TGTGCCAGCAGTTTCCCCAGGGGGCGAGAAGAGACCCAGTACTTC
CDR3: CASSFPRGREETQYF

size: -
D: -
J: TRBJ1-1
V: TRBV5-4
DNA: TGTGCCAGCAGCGCGGGGGGCGGAGATACTGAAGCTTTCTTT
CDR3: CASSAGGGDTEAFF

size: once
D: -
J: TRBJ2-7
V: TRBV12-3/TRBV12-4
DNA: TGTGCCAGCAGCAGCGGCAGCGAGCAGTACTTC
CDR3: CASSSGSEQYF

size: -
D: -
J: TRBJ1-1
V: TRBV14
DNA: TGTGCCAGCAGCACTTACAGGGATTTCACTGAAGCTTTCTTT
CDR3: CASSTYRDFTEAFF

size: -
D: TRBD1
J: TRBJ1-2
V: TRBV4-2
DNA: TGTGCCAGCAGGGCGACCGGGACAGGGGTTGGAGGCTACACCTTC
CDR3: CASRATGTGVGGYTF

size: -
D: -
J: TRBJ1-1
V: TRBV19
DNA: TGTGCCAGTAGTATGCGCAGGATCGCTGAAGCTTTCTTT
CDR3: CASSMRRIAEAFF

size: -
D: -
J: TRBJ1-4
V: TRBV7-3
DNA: TGTGCCAGCAGCTCAAACCGCCCCCGTATCCCGTGGACCCGGGAGGATAATGAAAAACTGTTTTTT
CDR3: CASSSNRPRIPWTREDNEKLFF

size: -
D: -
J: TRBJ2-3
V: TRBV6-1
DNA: TGTGCCAGCAGTGAAGCGGGAACGGGGAGCACAGATACGCAGTATTTT
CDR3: CASSEAGTGSTDTQYF

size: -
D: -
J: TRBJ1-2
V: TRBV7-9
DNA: TGTGCCAGCAGCCCCATTGGGGGGGACTATGGCTACACCTTC
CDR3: CASSPIGGDYGYTF

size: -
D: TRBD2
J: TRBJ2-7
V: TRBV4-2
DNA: TGTGCCAGCAGCCAAGATCCAGCGGGGGGGCTCCCCTCCTACGAGCAGTACTTC
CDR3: CASSQDPAGGLPSYEQYF

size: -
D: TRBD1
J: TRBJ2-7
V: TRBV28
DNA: TGTGCCAGCACTCCGACAGGGGGCTCCTACGAGCAGTACTTC
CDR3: CASTPTGGSYEQYF

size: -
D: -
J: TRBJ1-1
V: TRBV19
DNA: TGTGCCAGTGAGGGTGGGGGGACTGAAGCTTTCTTT
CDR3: CASEGGGTEAFF

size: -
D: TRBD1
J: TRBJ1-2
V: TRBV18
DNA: TGTGCCAGCTCACCCTCGACAGGGACCTATGGCTACACCTTC
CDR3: CASSPSTGTYGYTF

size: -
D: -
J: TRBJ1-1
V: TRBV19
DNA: TGTGCCAGTAGTGCCGCCCGACAGAACACTGAAGCTTTCTTT
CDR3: CASSAARQNTEAFF

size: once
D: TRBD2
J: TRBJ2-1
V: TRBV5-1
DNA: TGCGCCAGCAGCATGGGACTAGCGGGGGCGGGCTACAATGAGCAGTTCTTC
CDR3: CASSMGLAGAGYNEQFF

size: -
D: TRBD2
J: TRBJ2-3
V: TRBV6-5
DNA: TGTGCCAGCAGGTCGACGGGGGGGACAGATACGCAGTATTTT
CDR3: CASRSTGGTDTQYF

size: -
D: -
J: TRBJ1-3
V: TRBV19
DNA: TGTGCCAGTAGTATCCAGGGAGGAAACACCATATATTTT
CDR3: CASSIQGGNTIYF

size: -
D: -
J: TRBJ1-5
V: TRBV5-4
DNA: TGTGCCAGCAGCTTGGGCCCAGGGATTTATAGCAATCAGCCCCAGCATTTT
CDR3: CASSLGPGIYSNQPQHF

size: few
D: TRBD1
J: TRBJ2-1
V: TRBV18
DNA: TGTGCCAGCTCACTTAGAATTCCCGGGACAGGGGATTTTAATGAGCAGTTCTTC
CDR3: CASSLRIPGTGDFNEQFF

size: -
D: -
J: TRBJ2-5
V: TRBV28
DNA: TGTGCCAGCAGTGGGCAACCTGGGGGGGCCCAGGTTCTGGAGACCCAGTACTTC
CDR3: CASSGQPGGAQVLETQYF

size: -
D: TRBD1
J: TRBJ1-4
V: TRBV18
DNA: TGTGCCAGCTCTCAGGACAGGGGGAACGAAAAACTGTTTTTT
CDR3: CASSQDRGNEKLFF

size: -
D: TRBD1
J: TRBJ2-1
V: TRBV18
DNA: TGTGCCAGCTCACAGTCTGGAGACAGGGCCTACAATGAGCAGTTCTTC
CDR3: CASSQSGDRAYNEQFF

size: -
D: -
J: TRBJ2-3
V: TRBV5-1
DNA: TGCGCCAGCAGCTTGGCTCCGGGGAAAGATACGCAGTATTTT
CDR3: CASSLAPGKDTQYF

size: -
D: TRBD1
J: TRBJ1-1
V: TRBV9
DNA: TGTGCCAGCAGCCCGAGGACAGGGCAAAACACTGAAGCTTTCTTT
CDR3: CASSPRTGQNTEAFF

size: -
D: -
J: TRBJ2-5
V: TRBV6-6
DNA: TGTGCCAGCAGCCCGTCCGAGACCCAGTACTTC
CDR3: CASSPSETQYF